This is a list of T cell receptor delta chains from one sample in a study of gamma-delta chains in newborns, infants, children. TCRdb reran clone calling via CATT on the reads. The repertoire includes roughly 2,700 delta-chain clones, more than 45% of them detected once, and 10% to 13% sits in the top ten. Here the sequenced sample was blood, taken at baseline. Receptors originate from a child who received the measles vaccine. CDR3s include the opening cysteine and the closing phenylalanine or tryptophan. Fields, in order: J gene, clone size, D gene, V gene, CDR3 protein, CDR3 DNA. D genes are given only for firm matches. Size is omitted from some rows. Given values are once, few, many or a class for expanded clones.

J: TRDJ1; size: few; D: TRDD3; V: TRDV1; CDR3: CALGYSPLGGPTDKLIF; DNA: TGTGCTCTTGGGTATTCCCCCCTGGGGGGCCCCACCGATAAACTCATCTTT
J: TRDJ2; size: .; D: .; V: TRDV1; CDR3: CALGEWGRGLYSLTAQLFF; DNA: TGTGCTCTTGGGGAATGGGGACGGGGATTGTACAGCTTGACGGCACAACTCTTCTTT
J: TRDJ1; size: large; D: .; V: TRAV29/DV5; CDR3: CAASTFHSTGRSTDKLIF; DNA: TGTGCAGCAAGCACCTTCCACTCTACTGGGCGATCCACCGATAAACTCATCTTT
J: TRDJ1; size: large; D: .; V: TRDV3; CDR3: CARGKGSDKLIF; DNA: TGTGCTCGAGGGAAGGGATCCGATAAACTCATCTTT
J: TRDJ1; size: .; D: .; V: TRAV29/DV5; CDR3: CSVLLCRDTLPVRGHTDKLIF; DNA: .
J: TRDJ1; size: few; D: TRDD3; V: TRDV1; CDR3: CALGESHSYDWGISRRFYTDKLIF; DNA: TGTGCTCTTGGGGAATCACATTCCTACGACTGGGGGATAAGCCGTCGTTTCTACACCGATAAACTCATCTTT
J: TRDJ1; size: .; D: .; V: TRDV1; CDR3: CALGECSPIAPWDLYTDKLIF; DNA: TGTGCTCTTGGGGAATGCAGCCCTATAGCCCCCTGGGACCTCTACACCGATAAACTCATCTTT
J: TRDJ3; size: .; D: TRDD3; V: TRDV2; CDR3: CACDTGDIRSWDTRQMFF; DNA: TGTGCCTGTGACACCGGGGATATTCGCTCCTGGGACACCCGACAGATGTTTTTC
J: TRDJ1; size: .; D: .; V: TRDV1; CDR3: CALGERGVGALVYTDKLIF; DNA: TGTGCTCTTGGGGAACGGGGCGTGGGGGCCTTAGTGTACACCGATAAACTCATCTTT
J: TRDJ3; size: medium-sized; D: .; V: TRDV1; CDR3: CALGKLSRLPLSWDTRQMFF; DNA: TGTGCTCTTGGGAAACTTAGCCGCCTTCCCCTTTCCTGGGACACCCGACAGATGTTTTTC
J: TRDJ1; size: .; D: .; V: TRDV1; CDR3: CALGGRIPTRRVGVLYTDELIF; DNA: TGTGCTCTTGGGGGGCGAATTCCTACACGCAGGGTGGGGGTTCTCTACACCGATGAACTCATCTTT
J: TRDJ1; size: few; D: TRDD3; V: TRDV1; CDR3: CALGEQSRKLGDGIKLIF; DNA: TGTGCTCTTGGGGAACAGTCGCGGAAACTGGGGGACGGCATTAAACTCATCTTT
J: TRDJ2; size: large; D: TRDD3; V: TRDV2; CDR3: CACDTVGDTLTAQLFF; DNA: TGTGCCTGTGACACCGTGGGGGATACTTTGACAGCACAACTCTTCTTT
J: TRDJ1; size: .; D: TRDD2; V: TRAV29/DV5; CDR3: CAASGGCPSYGAVKYTDKLIF; DNA: TGTGCAGCAAGCGGGGGATGCCCTTCCTACGGGGCCGTGAAGTACACCGATAAACTCATCTTT
J: TRDJ1; size: few; D: TRDD2; V: TRDV1; CDR3: CALGDQAFLRLTDKLIF; DNA: TGTGCTCTTGGGGACCAAGCCTTCCTCCGTCTCACCGATAAACTCATCTTT
J: TRDJ1; size: few; D: .; V: TRDV1; CDR3: CALIQKRYTDKLIF; DNA: TGTGCTCTTATACAGAAAAGGTACACCGATAAACTCATCTTT
J: TRDJ3; size: few; D: .; V: TRDV2; CDR3: CACDTWGGSWDTRQMFF; DNA: TGTGCCTGTGACACCTGGGGGGGCTCCTGGGACACCCGACAGATGTTTTTC
J: TRDJ1; size: .; D: TRDD3; V: TRDV1; CDR3: CALGNHYFPPEWGILPYTDKLIF; DNA: TGTGCTCTTGGGAACCATTACTTCCCCCCTGAGTGGGGGATACTGCCGTACACCGATAAACTCATCTTT
J: TRDJ1; size: .; D: .; V: TRDV1; CDR3: CALGVKRWTYGVPPNLIF; DNA: TGTGCTCTTGGGGTCAAGCGATGGACCTACGGGGTACCGCCTAACCTCATCTTT
J: TRDJ1; size: .; D: .; V: TRDV1; CDR3: CALGEPHGVVDTDKLIF; DNA: TGTGCCCTTGGGGAACCCCATGGGGTGGTGGACACCGATAAACTCATCTTT
J: TRDJ1; size: .; D: .; V: TRDV3; CDR3: CAFTLRFHFLLYPLAGGQKAYTDKLIF; DNA: TGTGCCTTTACCCTAAGATTCCATTTCCTACTATATCCCTTGGCTGGGGGACAAAAGGCCTACACCGATAAACTCATCTTT
J: TRDJ1; size: .; D: .; V: TRDV3; CDR3: CAFHTSPDGWWNELIF; DNA: TGTGCCTTCCATACTTCCCCCGATGGCTGGTGGAATGAACTCATCTTT
J: TRDJ1; size: .; D: .; V: TRDV1; CDR3: CALGTTTQYEPEADKLIF; DNA: TGCGCTCTTGGGACCACAACCCAATACGAGCCGGAGGCCGATAAACTCATCTTT
J: TRDJ3; size: medium-sized; D: TRDD3; V: TRDV2; CDR3: CACDKVLGDSSWDTRQMFF; DNA: TGTGCCTGTGACAAAGTACTGGGGGATAGCTCCTGGGACACCCGACAGATGTTTTTC
J: TRDJ1; size: .; D: TRDD3; V: TRDV3; CDR3: CAFNTLLGLGDMLLPYKLIF; DNA: TGTGCCTTTAACACCCTCCTAGGGCTGGGGGATATGTTACTGCCCTATAAACTCATCTTT
J: TRDJ1; size: medium-sized; D: TRDD3; V: TRDV2; CDR3: CACDPLILGDELYFTYTDKLIF; DNA: TGTGCCTGTGACCCCCTCATTCTGGGGGACGAACTATACTTCACGTACACCGATAAACTCATCTTT
J: TRDJ1; size: once; D: TRDD3; V: TRDV1; CDR3: CALGHYRYWGIRMGTDKLIF; DNA: TGTGCTCTTGGACACTACCGTTACTGGGGGATACGCATGGGGACCGATAAACTCATCTTT
J: TRDJ1; size: few; D: TRDD3; V: TRDV3; CDR3: CASRLAGGYRDTDKLIF; DNA: TGTGCCTCGAGACTGGCTGGGGGATACCGGGACACCGATAAACTCATCTTT
J: TRDJ1; size: medium-sized; D: TRDD3; V: TRDV1; CDR3: CALGPWGIRADKLIF; DNA: TGTGCTCTTGGTCCCTGGGGGATACGCGCTGATAAACTCATCTTT
J: TRDJ1; size: large; D: .; V: TRDV2; CDR3: CACDRWPWGYTDKLIF; DNA: TGTGCCTGTGACCGTTGGCCCTGGGGTTACACCGATAAACTCATCTTT
J: TRDJ1; size: .; D: .; V: TRDV1; CDR3: CALGERAFQAIGGLYTDKLIF; DNA: TGTGCTCTTGGGGAAAGGGCCTTCCAGGCTATTGGGGGACTGTACACCGATAAACTCATCTTT
J: TRDJ3; size: medium-sized; D: TRDD3; V: TRDV2; CDR3: CACDTVGDGRDTRQMFF; DNA: TGTGCCTGTGACACCGTGGGGGATGGCCGGGACACCCGACAGATGTTTTTC
J: TRDJ1; size: .; D: TRDD3; V: TRAV29/DV5; CDR3: CAARMNDWGIAGVYTDKLIF; DNA: TGTGCAGCAAGGATGAACGACTGGGGGATAGCCGGTGTGTACACCGATAAACTCATCTTT
J: TRDJ1; size: few; D: TRDD3; V: TRDV1; CDR3: CALGSWPSPQTGGYADKLIF; DNA: TGTGCTCTTGGGTCCTGGCCTTCCCCTCAAACTGGGGGATACGCCGATAAACTCATCTTT
J: TRDJ1; size: few; D: TRDD3; V: TRDV1; CDR3: CALGETSCTTLVLGDTRNTDKLIF; DNA: TGTGCTCTTGGGGAGACCTCTTGCACTACACTGGTACTGGGGGATACGAGGAACACCGATAAACTCATCTTT
J: TRDJ1; size: .; D: .; V: TRDV3; CDR3: CALYTGGGNTNKLIF; DNA: TGTGCCCTTTATACGGGTGGGGGTAACACCAATAAACTCATCTTT
J: TRDJ1; size: few; D: TRDD3; V: TRDV1; CDR3: CALGELGWGDTKLIF; DNA: TGTGCTCTTGGGGAATTGGGATGGGGGGATACTAAACTCATCTTT
J: TRDJ1; size: few; D: TRDD3; V: TRAV29/DV5; CDR3: CAAIPFTGDLTDKLIF; DNA: TGTGCAGCGATTCCTTTTACTGGGGATCTCACCGATAAACTCATCTTT
J: TRDJ1; size: .; D: TRDD3; V: TRDV3; CDR3: CALYTGGCAKPLIF; DNA: TGTGCCCTCTATACTGGGGGATGCGCTAAACCCCTCATCTTT
J: TRDJ3; size: large; D: TRDD3; V: TRDV1; CDR3: CALGEGSLGDSSWDTRQMFF; DNA: TGTGCTCTTGGGGAGGGATCCTTGGGGGATAGCTCCTGGGACACCCGACAGATGTTTTTC
J: TRDJ1; size: medium-sized; D: TRDD3; V: TRDV1; CDR3: CALGARLPRVVYMGDTLDSNKLIF; DNA: TGTGCTCTTGGGGCCCGCCTTCCTAGAGTGGTTTACATGGGGGATACGCTCGATTCCAATAAACTCATCTTT
J: TRDJ1; size: large; D: TRDD3; V: TRDV2; CDR3: CACDTWGIRNDKLIF; DNA: TGTGCCTGTGACACCTGGGGGATACGCAACGATAAACTCATCTTT
J: TRDJ3; size: medium-sized; D: TRDD3; V: TRDV2; CDR3: CACDPLGDTAFWDTRQMFF; DNA: TGTGCCTGTGACCCCCTGGGGGATACTGCCTTCTGGGACACCCGACAGATGTTTTTC
J: TRDJ1; size: large; D: TRDD3; V: TRDV1; CDR3: CALGELVPWGIHTDKLIF; DNA: TGTGCTCTTGGGGAACTTGTCCCCTGGGGGATACACACCGATAAACTCATCTTT
J: TRDJ1; size: few; D: TRDD3; V: TRAV29/DV5; CDR3: CAAFKEIAGYMGDTVALLTDKLIF; DNA: TGTGCAGCCTTTAAAGAGATAGCGGGGTATATGGGGGATACGGTCGCCCTTCTCACCGATAAACTCATCTTT
J: TRDJ1; size: .; D: TRDD2; V: TRDV1; CDR3: CALGEPAFLPVLLYTDKLIF; DNA: TGTGCTCTTGGGGAACCGGCTTTCCTACCCGTACTCTTGTACACCGATAAACTCATCTTT
J: TRDJ1; size: large; D: TRDD3; V: TRDV2; CDR3: CACDVLGDKPDKLIF; DNA: TGTGCCTGTGACGTACTGGGGGATAAGCCCGATAAACTCATCTTT
J: TRDJ1; size: .; D: .; V: TRDV1; CDR3: CALGECGTLLGRIIITDKLIF; DNA: TGTGCTCTTGGAGAATGTGGAACGTTGCTGGGGAGAATAATAATCACCGATAAACTCATCTTT
J: TRDJ1; size: .; D: .; V: TRDV1; CDR3: CALGELEIGERNVGDYTDKLIF; DNA: TGTGCTCTTGGGGAACTGGAAATAGGTGAGAGAAATGTGGGGGATTACACCGATAAACTCATCTTT
J: TRDJ1; size: .; D: .; V: TRDV1; CDR3: CALGDSYLLGCDKLIF; DNA: TGTGCTCTTGGAGACTCCTACCTACTGGGGTGCGATAAACTCATCTTT
J: TRDJ3; size: .; D: TRDD3; V: TRDV2; CDR3: CACDHTGGYGSRSWDTRQMFF; DNA: TGTGCCTGTGATCATACTGGGGGATACGGATCCCGCTCCTGGGACACCCGACAGATGTTTTTC
J: TRDJ1; size: medium-sized; D: TRDD3; V: TRDV3; CDR3: CASRLPTWGIPDKLIF; DNA: TGTGCCTCTCGACTTCCTACCTGGGGGATACCCGATAAACTCATCTTT